This note documents a single TCR beta chain sequence. Its cognate antigen is unknown. With 4 bases removed from V and 0 bases from J, the gap between germline ends came to 11 bases. The CDR3 is 15 residues long. Germline V gives CDR1 SGHRS, CDR2 YFSETQ. 13 Jbeta primers and 60 Vbeta primers were used for the PCR. Generated by immunoSEQ multiplex PCR, the TCRdb table keeps only in-frame clones and is missing some. The sample has a few hundred thousand clones; 80% to 95% are singletons. The sample comes from a study of cytomegalovirus exposure and HLA in healthy donors. General study points: A few of the chains that were CMV-associated were confirmed in vitro to be specific for CMV antigens. The classifier, whose performance was assessed in both the original and validation cohorts, reportedly diagnosed cytomegalovirus status with high specificity and sensitivity.

The clonotype was recovered from a girl aged 2-10 years in good health and CMV-seronegative. Sequencing input: PBMCs. This rearrangement joins TRBV5-1 to TRBJ2-1, with a possible D match to TRBD2 (5 bases). The CDR3, as DNA: TGCGCCAGCAGCCCCGGACTCGGCTCCTACAATGAGCAGTTCTTC. Amino acids: CASSPGLGSYNEQFF.